A single sample is the source of the 5 T cell receptor beta chains below, sequenced in a study of blood T cell repertoires in COVID-19. Method: immunoSEQ multiplex PCR; TCRdb's copy keeps in-frame clones and lacks some. The sample contains nearly 350,000 clones, around 83% of which appear only once. Sequenced material: peripheral blood. Every receptor here comes from a man aged 25 to 40 with active or convalescent COVID-19.

This sequence joins TRBV30 and TRBJ2-7; D may be TRBD1 (7 bases). With 4 bases removed from V and 7 bases from J, the gap between germline ends came to 14 bases. The germline V gene encodes CDR1 GTSNPN and CDR2 SVGIG (reference sequence). The CDR3 is made up of 12 amino acids. CDR3 loop: CAWKEGAGEQYF. Here the CDR3 DNA reads TGTGCCTGGAAGGAGGGGGCGGGAGAGCAGTACTTC.

This chain uses TRBV10-3 with TRBJ2-7; the D is unclear. The germline V gene encodes CDR1 ENHRY and CDR2 SYGVKD. V gave up 4 bases and J gave up 4 bases, with 5 bases separating them. CDR3 length: 11 amino acids. CDR3 region: CAISVSYEQYF. The CDR3 region has the DNA TGTGCCATCAGTGTGAGTTACGAGCAGTACTTC.

Only one count was recorded for this clone. The J gene is TRBJ1-5, the V gene TRBV6-2 or TRBV6-3; D possibly corresponds to TRBD1 (6 bases). Per germline, CDR1 MNHEY and CDR2 SVGEGT. The V end lost 2 bases, the J end lost 4 bases, and 15 bases lay between the germline ends. The CDR3 consists of 16 residues. In nucleotides, the CDR3 is TGTGCCAGCAGTTACATAGGGGGGCGGGGGAATCAGCCCCAGCATTTT. Encoded protein: CASSYIGGRGNQPQHF.

This clone was recorded once. The rearrangement links TRBV7-3 to TRBJ1-6, with 9 positions matching TRBD1. V shed 5 bases and J 14 bases; nucleotides not matched to a gene: 7. This CDR3 spans 13 amino acids. The V gene's germline CDR1 is SGHTA and CDR2 FQGTGA. Written as DNA, the CDR3 is TGTGCCAGCAGCCCAGGGACAGGGAGTACCCTCCACTTT. As protein: CASSPGTGSTLHF.

This chain links TRBV24-1 with TRBJ2-2, with D unclear. There are 13 residues in the CDR3. The V gene lost 10 bases and the J gene lost 4 bases, with 12 bases spanning the gap. Germline lookup yields CDR1 KGHDR and CDR2 SFDVKD. In nucleotides, the CDR3 is TGTGCCACGGGCGACATACTCACCGGGGAGCTGTTTTTT. It yields the protein CATGDILTGELFF.